These T cell receptor beta chains were read from a single sample in a study of early T cells in non-severe SARS-CoV-2 infection. Each CDR3 protein is one row after TCRdb ran MiXCR on the 5' RACE reads. The data contain about 87,000 distinct CDR3 sequences, 12% to 15% of them singletons. Sequenced material: whole blood. Receptor source: an adult who was a healthcare worker with PCR-confirmed SARS-CoV-2 infection or an uninfected control (not recorded which). Each CDR3 is given with its conserved first and last residue. The D gene is left open where the match is weak. The size entry is marked missing in some rows and otherwise reads once, few, many or a size class.

size: -
V: TRBV20-1
D: -
J: TRBJ1-1
CDR3: CSADSMNTEAFF
DNA: TGCAGTGCGGACAGCATGAACACTGAAGCTTTCTTT

size: -
V: TRBV5-6
D: -
J: TRBJ1-3
CDR3: CASSLDSSGNTIYF
DNA: TGTGCCAGCAGCTTGGACAGCTCTGGAAACACCATATATTTT

size: few
V: TRBV28
D: TRBD1
J: TRBJ1-1
CDR3: CASSPSGQPTKNTEAFF
DNA: TGTGCCAGCAGTCCCTCGGGACAGCCAACCAAGAACACTGAAGCTTTCTTT

size: -
V: TRBV10-3
D: TRBD1
J: TRBJ2-7
CDR3: CATRSLTGGSSYEQYF
DNA: TGTGCCACCCGGAGTCTGACAGGGGGATCATCCTACGAGCAGTACTTC

size: -
V: TRBV29-1
D: -
J: TRBJ1-1
CDR3: CSVVGAFF
DNA: TGCAGCGTTGTAGGAGCTTTCTTT

size: few
V: TRBV7-3
D: TRBD1
J: TRBJ1-2
CDR3: CASSILPPGGPNYGYTF
DNA: TGTGCCAGCAGCATACTACCTCCAGGGGGCCCTAACTATGGCTACACCTTC

size: -
V: TRBV6-2/TRBV6-3
D: -
J: TRBJ2-2
CDR3: CASSRDAPDTGELFF
DNA: TGTGCCAGCAGTCGGGACGCACCGGATACCGGGGAGCTGTTTTTT

size: many
V: TRBV28
D: -
J: TRBJ2-7
CDR3: CASSLQIYEQYF
DNA: TGTGCCAGCAGTTTACAGATTTACGAGCAGTACTTC

size: few
V: TRBV2
D: TRBD1
J: TRBJ1-2
CDR3: CASSALGQGAGGYTF
DNA: TGTGCCAGCAGTGCTCTCGGACAGGGGGCCGGTGGCTACACCTTC

size: many
V: TRBV12-3/TRBV12-4
D: -
J: TRBJ2-1
CDR3: CASSLGPSPSPSYNEQFF
DNA: TGTGCCAGCAGTTTAGGGCCCAGCCCTAGTCCATCCTACAATGAGCAGTTCTTC

size: -
V: TRBV28
D: -
J: TRBJ1-1
CDR3: CAISGLHMNTEAFF
DNA: TGTGCCATCAGCGGGTTACACATGAACACTGAAGCTTTCTTT

size: -
V: TRBV7-9
D: TRBD2
J: TRBJ2-2
CDR3: CASSTRLAGGPLRELFF
DNA: TGTGCCAGCAGCACCCGACTAGCGGGGGGGCCGTTGAGGGAGCTGTTTTTT

size: -
V: TRBV6-2/TRBV6-3
D: -
J: TRBJ1-1
CDR3: CASSFRSTNTEAFF
DNA: TGTGCCAGCAGTTTCCGATCTACGAACACTGAAGCTTTCTTT